Listed here are 23 T cell receptor beta chains from one sample, sequenced in a study of T-cell memory formation after mild COVID-19. Each CDR3 protein gets one entry after TCRdb re-called the 5' RACE reads with MiXCR. In the table there are about 270,000 distinct CDR3 sequences, around 15% of which are singletons. Sequencing was carried out using PBMCs or a T cell subset sorted from them (not recorded which). Receptor source: a man between 18 and 35 years old who had mild COVID-19 (a few samples of this study predate the infection). Cell type and time point are not known.

This clonotype was counted a few times. The rearrangement uses TRBV19 and TRBJ1-1; perhaps TRBD1 as D (6 bases). The CDR3 loop spans 16 amino acids. Trimming shortened V by 6 bases and J by 5 bases, and 22 bases separated the two germline ends. In germline, CDR1 is LNHDA, CDR2 SQIVND (reference sequence). As DNA, the CDR3 is TGTGCCAGTAGCCCAAGGGCACAGGGCTTGAGGACTGAAGCTTTCTTT. Translated: CASSPRAQGLRTEAFF. Supplemented by reference TRBV19 and TRBJ1-1, the full variable domain reads DGGITQSPKYLFRKEGQNVTLSCEQNLNHDAMYWYRQDPGQGLRLIYYSQIVNDFQKGDIAEGYSVSREKKESFPLTVTSAQKNPTAFYLCASSPRAQGLRTEAFFGQGTRLTVV.

This clonotype was found many times. V usage is TRBV7-9 and J usage is TRBJ2-2; the D is unclear. V was trimmed by 5 bases and J by 6 bases, leaving 10 bases between them. Germline V gene sequence: CDR1 SEHNR, CDR2 FQNEAQ (reference sequence). This CDR3 has 13 amino acids. This CDR3 reads CASSRSGPGELFF. As DNA, the CDR3 is TGTGCCAGCAGCCGGTCGGGCCCCGGGGAGCTGTTTTTT.

This clonotype was seen ten or more times. This chain connects TRBV28 to TRBJ2-1; 8 positions match TRBD2. The ends lost 6 bases at V and 8 bases at J; junction bases unmatched: 15. The CDR3 extends over 16 amino acids. Germline V gives CDR1 MDHEN, CDR2 SYDVKM. The CDR3 DNA is TGTGCCAGCAGACGACCGGGGGGGTTTTTGGTCGATGAGCAGTTCTTC. It is translated as CASRRPGGFLVDEQFF.

This clonotype turned up a few times. The chain joins TRBV27 to TRBJ2-5, with D unresolved. Trimming stripped 3 bases from V and 9 bases from J, with 14 bases between. The CDR3 runs to 13 residues. From germline, CDR1 is MNHEY and CDR2 SMNVEV (reference sequence). CDR3 region: CASSFLAAEAQYF. The CDR3, as DNA: TGTGCCAGCAGTTTCCTGGCCGCCGAGGCCCAGTACTTC.

CDR3 in DNA: TGTGCCAGCAGCTTGACTAGCGGGGACCTCACAGATACGCAGTATTTT. It specifies CASSLTSGDLTDTQYF. J is TRBJ2-3 and V is TRBV7-2, with 11 bases that match TRBD2. Germline assignment: CDR1 SGHTA and CDR2 FQGNSA. The CDR3 is 16 residues long. The V segment lost 3 bases and the J segment 2 bases; nucleotides outside the gene matches: 4.

This clonotype has just a few counts. The gene calls are TRBV27 and TRBJ1-6, with D tentatively TRBD1 (5 bases). This CDR3 has 18 residues. Trimming stripped 5 bases from V and 6 bases from J, with 23 bases between. The germline V gene has CDR1 MNHEY and CDR2 SMNVEV (reference sequence). CDR3 region: CASSLLRTPGLFNSPLHF. The CDR3 nucleotides read TGTGCCAGCAGTCTTTTACGGACACCCGGCCTTTTTAATTCACCCCTCCACTTT.

CDR3 loop: CVVGWGTGELFF. CDR3 coding DNA: TGTGTCGTGGGGTGGGGCACCGGGGAGCTGTTTTTT. J is TRBJ2-2 and V is TRBV7-3; D call uncertain. The CDR3 extends over 12 amino acids. Germline V gene data show CDR1 as SGHTA and CDR2 as FQGTGA.

This chain links TRBV7-9 with TRBJ2-2, with D possibly TRBD1 on 5 matching bases. This CDR3 has 14 residues. Between the trimmed V and J ends, which lost 7 bases and 1 base, there was a span of 10 bases. From germline, CDR1 is SEHNR and CDR2 FQNEAQ (reference sequence). CDR3 nucleotide sequence: TGTGCCAGCACCACAAGGGGGAACACCGGGGAGCTGTTTTTT. This sequence encodes CASTTRGNTGELFF. The whole variable domain, remainder taken from reference TRBV7-9 and TRBJ2-2, is DTGVSQNPRHKITKRGQNVTFRCDPISEHNRLYWYRQTLGQGPEFLTYFQNEAQLEKSRLLSDRFSAERPKGSFSTLEIQRTEQGDSAMYLCASTTRGNTGELFFGEGSRLTVL.

The V call is TRBV6-2 or TRBV6-3, the J call TRBJ2-5; 7 bases are shared with TRBD1. Per germline, CDR1 MNHEY and CDR2 SVGEGT. The CDR3 is 15 residues long. V was pared by 2 bases and J by 4 bases, with 7 bases of the junction left unmatched. CDR3 DNA: TGTGCCAGCAGTTACGCCGACAGGGTGGTAGAGACCCAGTACTTC. It translates to CASSYADRVVETQYF.

This clonotype has just one count. The gene calls are TRBV4-1 and TRBJ1-3, with no clear D. V was cut by 4 bases and J by 4 bases, with 17 bases left in between. From germline, CDR1 is MGHRA and CDR2 YSYEKL. The CDR3 totals 16 residues. The CDR3 sequence is CASSLLSLAGGNTIYF. In DNA, the CDR3 is TGCGCCAGCAGCCTCTTGAGCCTCGCGGGGGGAAACACCATATATTTT.

The chain uses TRBV12-3 or TRBV12-4 and TRBJ1-4; the D gene is possibly TRBD1 (6 bases). The CDR3 has 14 residues. Trimming took off 8 bases at V and 10 bases at J, with 20 bases between the two ends. CDR3 nucleotides: TGTGCCAGCGCCCCGGGGGGGGGCTCGGGAAAACTGTTTTTT. The encoded protein is CASAPGGGSGKLFF.

This clonotype was counted only a few times. This sequence joins TRBV9 and TRBJ2-1; D gene ambiguous. Trimming left V 3 bases short and J 0 bases short, with 4 bases between. The CDR3 is 13 residues long. CDR1 and CDR2 (germline): SGDLS, YYNGEE. This chain's CDR3 is CASSEYSYNEQFF. CDR3 nucleotides: TGTGCCAGCAGCGAGTACTCCTACAATGAGCAGTTCTTC.

This chain joins TRBV6-6 and TRBJ1-1; D not certain. Germline V CDR1 and CDR2: MNHNY, SVGAGI (reference sequence). V dropped 5 bases and J dropped 10 bases, with 14 bases sitting between them. This CDR3 comprises 12 residues. CDR3 DNA: TGTGCCAGCAGTCCCGGGAGTAGACGAGCTTTCTTT. Protein sequence: CASSPGSRRAFF.

The chain uses TRBV21-1 and TRBJ1-1; whether TRBD1, the table's D call, matches the DNA was not checked. TRBV21-1 is a known pseudogene. The length of the CDR3 is 18 residues. CDR3 sequence (DNA): TGTGCCAGCAGCAAAGATGGTCGGACAGGGCGTCTCGGCACTGAAGCTTTCTTT. This codes for CASSKDGRTGRLGTEAFF.

This clonotype was observed once. The V call is TRBV5-6, the J call TRBJ2-5, with 8 bases identical to TRBD1. The CDR3 consists of 15 residues. Trimming at V came to 3 bases and at J to 5 bases, leaving 9 bases not matched to a gene. Germline lookup yields CDR1 SGHDT and CDR2 YYEEEE. This CDR3 reads CASSSDRGVWETQYF. CDR3 nucleotide sequence: TGTGCCAGCAGCTCAGACAGGGGAGTTTGGGAGACCCAGTACTTC.

V usage is TRBV6-5 and J usage is TRBJ1-6; a possible D gene is TRBD1 (5 bases). Between the trimmed V and J ends, which lost 7 bases and 7 bases, there was a span of 20 bases. Germline V gene data show CDR1 as MNHEY and CDR2 as SVGAGI. CDR3 size: 16 residues. The CDR3 loop reads CASTPGTGRSNSPLHF. CDR3 bases: TGTGCCAGCACCCCCGGCACGGGACGGAGCAATTCACCCCTCCACTTT.

This clonotype showed up just a few times. The chain couples TRBV10-3 to TRBJ2-7; 7 bases match TRBD1. CDR1 and CDR2 (germline): ENHRY, SYGVKD. This CDR3 has 15 residues. Trimming cost V 3 bases and J 0 bases; bases outside gene matches: 5. CDR3 sequence (DNA): TGTGCCATCAGTGACCTACAGGGGTACTCCTACGAGCAGTACTTC. Translating gives CAISDLQGYSYEQYF.

There are a few counts of this clonotype. This rearrangement joins TRBV6-6 to TRBJ2-7; 7 bases line up with TRBD1. Germline V CDR1 and CDR2: MNHNY, SVGAGI (reference sequence). V shed 2 bases and J 2 bases; nucleotides not matched to a gene: 3. The CDR3 runs 14 residues. The CDR3 region is CASSYRQGAYEQYV. The CDR3 DNA is TGTGCCAGCAGTTACCGACAGGGAGCCTACGAGCAGTACGTC.

This clonotype was seen ten or more times. This chain uses TRBV12-3 or TRBV12-4 with TRBJ2-7; TRBD1 or TRBD2 may be the D gene (5 bases each). The CDR3 runs 14 residues. V lost 3 bases to trimming and J lost 7 bases, with 16 bases between them. The CDR3 reads CASSFPGPGREQYF. In DNA form, the CDR3 reads TGTGCCAGCAGTTTTCCGGGCCCGGGGCGGGAGCAGTACTTC.

This clonotype was seen only a few times. The chain joins TRBV9 to TRBJ1-1; TRBD1 might be the D (5 bases). V lost 2 bases to trimming and J lost 4 bases, with 15 bases between them. The CDR3 covers 15 residues. CDR1 is SGDLS and CDR2 is YYNGEE in the germline V gene. CDR3 nucleotide sequence: TGTGCCAGCAGCGTTATGTCAGGGAGCGGCACTGAAGCTTTCTTT. Protein product: CASSVMSGSGTEAFF.

This clonotype was detected only a few times. J is TRBJ1-2 and V is TRBV29-1, with 9 bases aligning to TRBD1. CDR1 is SQVTM and CDR2 is ANQGSEA in the germline V gene. The length of the CDR3 is 11 residues. V shed 7 bases and J 5 bases; nucleotides not matched to a gene: 2. The CDR3 sequence is CSGTGDYGYTF. The DNA of the CDR3 is TGCAGCGGGACAGGGGATTATGGCTACACCTTC.

CDR3 residues: CASSPGQADYGYTF. The CDR3 bases are TGCGCCAGCAGCCCGGGACAGGCGGACTATGGCTACACCTTC. The chain joins TRBV5-1 to TRBJ1-2, with TRBD1 matching 8 bases. Germline V gives CDR1 SGHRS, CDR2 YFSETQ. After removal of 4 bases from V and 3 bases from J, the junction contained 5 bases not matched to a gene. The length of the CDR3 is 14 residues.

The chain uses TRBV6-2 or TRBV6-3 and TRBJ2-7; D is perhaps TRBD1 (6 bases). V was cut by 5 bases and J by 7 bases, with 27 bases left in between. The CDR3 is made up of 17 amino acids. Germline V CDR1 and CDR2: MNHEY, SVGEGT. The CDR3 sequence is CASSGTYPVLEDLEQYF. The CDR3 bases are TGTGCCAGCAGTGGGACATATCCCGTACTGGAGGATCTGGAGCAGTACTTC.